The T cell receptor beta chain described here comes from a study of shared clonotypes between healthy human individuals. Study-wide results and caveats: Shared across a handful of donors were 5% to 6% of the naive CD4 clonotypes.

The trim removed 1 base at V and 4 bases at J, leaving 7 bases unmatched. CDR1 is SGHAT and CDR2 is FQNNGV in the germline V gene. This CDR3 has 16 amino acids. To note about this clone: The antigen is undetermined.

Sequencing was performed with immunoSEQ multiplex PCR; in TCRdb, only in-frame clones are kept and a portion is missing. The sample yields around 1.4 million clones, 98% seen once. The sequenced material came from naive CD4+ T cells sorted from blood. Sample subset: CD45RA+ positively selected. The origin of this receptor is a man aged 25-40 years in good health. The chain has TRBV11-2 and TRBJ2-7; 10 bases align to TRBD2. CDR3 sequence: CASSLAHSGRGYEQYF. CDR3 bases: TGTGCCAGCAGCTTAGCACACAGCGGGAGGGGATACGAGCAGTACTTC.